This entry lists 19 T cell receptor beta chains sequenced from one sample in a study of CD4 T cells in relation to SARS-CoV-2 and coronaviruses (dated by TCRdb to about 2021). CD4+ T cells from unexposed donors were collected before the COVID-19 pandemic (2011-2018). The EasySep CD4+ T cell isolation kit was used to isolate CD4+ T cells once the cultures had run for under 11 days. These receptors have no known antigen. Library generation was performed with the immunoSEQ multiplex PCR assay. TCRdb limited this immuneACCESS table to in-frame rearrangements with V and J called. A share of clones is missing; checked studies link under half to unresolved V genes, and the rest is unexplained. The sample table contains about 22,000 clones; only one count was recorded for under 80% of them. About 16% of the sample is in the top ten clones. Sequencing used CD4+ T cells from PBMCs, cultured in vitro. These receptors came from a human donor in good health.

The chain is built from TRBV7-3 and TRBJ1-1, with D maybe TRBD1 (5 bases). V was pared by 5 bases and J by 6 bases, with 13 bases between. The CDR3 sequence is 13 residues long. Germline V gives CDR1 SGHTA, CDR2 FQGTGA. The CDR3 DNA is TGTGCCAGCAGCCCCTCGATGACAGCTGAAGCTTTCTTT. This encodes CASSPSMTAEAFF.

The V call is TRBV7-9, the J call TRBJ1-3; TRBD1 matches at 7 bases. The CDR3 runs 16 residues. Germline CDR1 reads SEHNR; CDR2 reads FQNEAQ (reference sequence). With 4 bases clipped from V and 0 bases from J, the junction kept 6 bases outside the gene matches. CDR3 DNA: TGTGCCAGCAGCTCGACAGGGACGTACTCTGGAAACACCATATATTTT. Protein product: CASSSTGTYSGNTIYF. The variable domain in full, with the rest retrieved from reference TRBV7-9 and TRBJ1-3, is DTGVSQNPRHKITKRGQNVTFRCDPISEHNRLYWYRQTLGQGPEFLTYFQNEAQLEKSRLLSDRFSAERPKGSFSTLEIQRTEQGDSAMYLCASSSTGTYSGNTIYFGEGSWLTVV.

The J gene is TRBJ2-1, the V gene TRBV2; TRBD2 aligns across 8 bases. Trimming cost V 4 bases and J 8 bases; bases outside gene matches: 13. Germline CDR1 is SNHLY and CDR2 is FYNNEI. The CDR3 has 16 residues. The CDR3 protein is CASSALFLGLGHEQFF. The CDR3 region has the DNA TGTGCCAGCAGTGCCCTTTTTCTGGGACTAGGTCATGAGCAGTTCTTC.

This chain links TRBV4-1 with TRBJ2-1, with D perhaps matching TRBD1 (5 bases). The CDR3 extends over 15 amino acids. The germline V and J ends were trimmed by 2 bases and 0 bases, with 8 bases remaining between them. The germline gives CDR1 MGHRA, CDR2 YSYEKL. The CDR3 bases are TGCGCCAGCAGCCAACAGGGATCCTCCTACAATGAGCAGTTCTTC. Translation gives CASSQQGSSYNEQFF.

The V call is TRBV12-3 or TRBV12-4, the J call TRBJ2-6; D remains unclear. This CDR3 is 13 amino acids long. V gave up 3 bases and J gave up 2 bases, with 2 bases separating them. The CDR3 DNA reads as TGTGCCAGCAGTTTGCCTGGGGCCAACGTCCTGACTTTC. This gives the protein CASSLPGANVLTF.

The J gene is TRBJ1-3, the V gene TRBV3-1 (or the pseudogene TRBV3-2); D call uncertain. This CDR3 has 16 residues. Trimming stripped 1 base from V and 0 bases from J, with 10 bases between. Germline-derived CDR1 and CDR2 are LGHDT and YNNKEL (reference sequence). The CDR3 loop reads CASSQASTSSGNTIYF. Here the CDR3 DNA reads TGTGCCAGCAGCCAAGCCTCCACAAGCTCTGGAAACACCATATATTTT.

The genes are TRBV5-4 and TRBJ2-2; D is perhaps TRBD1 (6 bases). Trimming left V 4 bases short and J 1 base short, with 11 bases between. Germline CDR1 reads SGHNT; CDR2 reads YYREEE (reference sequence). This CDR3 is 15 amino acids long. The DNA of the CDR3 is TGTGCCAGCAGCCTACGGACAGAGAACACCGGGGAGCTGTTTTTT. Translating gives CASSLRTENTGELFF.

The chain recombines TRBV6-6 with TRBJ2-7, with 8 bases that match TRBD2. There are 15 residues in the CDR3. Germline CDR1 reads MNHNY; CDR2 reads SVGAGI (reference sequence). Trimming removed 0 bases from V and 3 bases from J; junction bases left unmatched: 4. The DNA of the CDR3 is TGTGCCAGCAGTTACTCTAATGCGGGGGGCTACGAGCAGTACTTC. Protein product: CASSYSNAGGYEQYF.

V is TRBV30 and J is TRBJ1-5; a weak D match, TRBD1 (6 bases). Trimming took 2 bases from V and 7 from J, leaving 12 bases between them. CDR3 length equals 13 residues. In germline, CDR1 is GTSNPN, CDR2 SVGIG (reference sequence). Here the CDR3 reads CAWSPHRVQPQHF. In DNA, the CDR3 is TGTGCCTGGAGTCCCCACAGGGTACAGCCCCAGCATTTT. Complete variable domain (other parts from reference TRBV30 and TRBJ1-5): SQTIHQWPATLVQPVGSPLSLECTVEGTSNPNLYWYRQAAGRGLQLLFYSVGIGQISSEVPQNLSASRPQDRQFILSSKKLLLSDSGFYLCAWSPHRVQPQHFGDGTRLSIL.

The rearrangement uses TRBV10-3 and TRBJ2-7; 7 nucleotides line up with TRBD1. This CDR3 spans 14 amino acids. CDR1 ENHRY and CDR2 SYGVKD come from the germline V gene. The V segment lost 5 bases and the J segment 3 bases; nucleotides outside the gene matches: 7. The CDR3 coding sequence is TGTGCCATCAGTCAGACAGGGACGAACTACGAGCAGTACTTC. Its protein product is CAISQTGTNYEQYF.

The chain couples TRBV24-1 to TRBJ2-3; D might be TRBD1 (6 bases). The CDR3 sequence is 16 residues long. CDR1 is KGHDR, CDR2 SFDVKD, per germline. Trimming shortened V by 3 bases and J by 0 bases, and 12 bases separated the two germline ends. The CDR3 reads CATSDQTGVSTDTQYF. CDR3 in DNA: TGTGCCACCAGTGATCAGACAGGAGTTAGCACAGATACGCAGTATTTT.

The CDR3 protein is CASSLARTLGTQYF. DNA for the CDR3: TGTGCCAGCAGCTTAGCGAGGACCCTAGGTACGCAGTATTTT. The V and J genes are TRBV11-1 and TRBJ2-3; D remains ambiguous. Germline CDR1 and CDR2: SGHAT and FQDESV (reference sequence). The CDR3 totals 14 residues. V dropped 0 bases and J dropped 8 bases, with 12 bases sitting between them.

The J gene is TRBJ2-3, the V gene TRBV18; 8 nucleotides align to TRBD2. This CDR3 region has 15 residues. The V and J ends lost 6 bases and 2 bases, in that order; junction bases with no gene match: 7. CDR1 is KGHSH and CDR2 is LQKENI in the germline V gene. Here the CDR3 DNA reads TGTGCCAGCTCGCCATTAGCGGGGCCCACAGATACGCAGTATTTT. It is translated as CASSPLAGPTDTQYF.

The gene calls are TRBV7-8 and TRBJ2-4; 14 bases are shared with TRBD2. V dropped 5 bases and J dropped 8; count of bases not matched to a gene: 8. The CDR3 is made up of 16 amino acids. The V gene's germline CDR1 is SGHVS and CDR2 FQNEAQ. CDR3 in amino acids: CASSLGLAGVGDIQYF. In DNA, the CDR3 is TGTGCCAGCAGCCTGGGACTAGCGGGAGTAGGAGACATTCAGTACTTC.

The V gene is TRBV19, the J gene TRBJ1-1, with D possibly matching TRBD1 (5 bases). Germline V gives CDR1 LNHDA, CDR2 SQIVND (reference sequence). The V gene lost 8 bases and the J gene lost 2 bases, with 9 bases spanning the gap. The CDR3 has 12 residues. This CDR3 is CASRGGNTEAFF. In DNA form, the CDR3 reads TGTGCCAGTCGGGGGGGTAACACTGAAGCTTTCTTT.

This clone showed up just a few times. The chain uses TRBV2 and TRBJ1-2, with a weak D call TRBD1 (6 bases). The length of the CDR3 is 14 residues. V lost 10 bases and J lost 4, with 19 bases in between. CDR1 is SNHLY, CDR2 FYNNEI, per germline. The CDR3 reads CATGVAGQTYGYTF. CDR3 sequence (DNA): TGTGCCACCGGGGTCGCGGGACAAACCTATGGCTACACCTTC.

The chain couples TRBV14 to TRBJ1-2; D remains unclear. The CDR3 is made up of 15 amino acids. CDR1 is SGHDN, CDR2 FVKESK, per germline. The V end lost 4 bases, the J end lost 14 bases, and 26 bases lay between the germline ends. The CDR3 region is CASSPRSDLLSWNTF. CDR3 nucleotide sequence: TGTGCCAGCAGCCCCCGTAGCGATCTGCTCTCTTGGAATACCTTC.

This clone was detected only once. The chain uses TRBV7-3 and TRBJ2-7; 7 positions match TRBD1. This CDR3 is 14 amino acids long. Germline V gene sequence: CDR1 SGHTA, CDR2 FQGTGA. Unmatched junction bases numbered 3, after V lost 4 bases and J lost 0 bases. The CDR3 coding sequence is TGTGCCAGCAGCTCACAGGGGAGCTCCTACGAGCAGTACTTC. Amino acid sequence: CASSSQGSSYEQYF. The full variable domain, in which reference TRBV7-3 and TRBJ2-7 provide the parts outside the CDR3, is GAGVSQTPSNKVTEKGKYVELRCDPISGHTALYWYRQSLGQGPEFLIYFQGTGAADDSGLPNDRFFAVRPEGSVSTLKIQRTERGDSAVYLCASSSQGSSYEQYFGPGTRLTVT.

The chain combines TRBV9 with TRBJ2-1; D perhaps matches TRBD2 (6 bases). The CDR3 is 15 amino acids. The germline V gene has CDR1 SGDLS and CDR2 YYNGEE. V lost 4 bases, J lost 4 bases, and 15 bases lay in between. In nucleotides, the CDR3 is TGTGCCAGCAGCTCTCTTGGCGGGATTTACAATGAGCAGTTCTTC. Translated: CASSSLGGIYNEQFF.